The present T cell receptor (beta chain) was sequenced within a study of beta chain features in type 1 diabetes. With V trimmed by 4 bases and J by 4 bases, 8 bases remained unmatched. CDR1 is SGHDN, CDR2 FVKESK, per germline. The CDR3 is 15 residues long. This clone came up many times. Every isolated RNA sample was fully reverse transcribed, so sequencing captured expressed TCRB transcripts. Generated by immunoSEQ multiplex PCR, the TCRdb table keeps only in-frame clones and is missing some. The sample lists about 320,000 clones; less than 15% were seen once. The sequenced sample was central memory CD4+ T cells from blood. This chain joins TRBV14 and TRBJ2-5, with 8 bases that match TRBD2. The receptor was isolated from a man in his thirties or forties in good health. The CDR3 here is CASSPWTSLRETQYF. Here the CDR3 DNA reads TGTGCCAGCAGCCCCTGGACTAGCCTACGAGAGACCCAGTACTTC.